The entry below gives a single TCR beta chain sequence along with its context. Researchers grouped second doses given at about 4 or about 12 weeks into one pool. V lost 3 bases to trimming and J lost 4 bases, with 16 bases between them. Germline V CDR1 and CDR2: DFQATT, SNEGSKA (reference sequence). This CDR3 region has 14 residues. The sample comes from a study of T cell responses to AZD1222 COVID-19 vaccine. The assay was immunoSEQ multiplex PCR, and TCRdb's table has in-frame clones only and misses some. The table lists around 150,000 clones, approximately 91% of them singletons. Sequencing was performed on peripheral blood, taken 28 days after the second AZD1222 dose. The source is an adult who received the AZD1222 COVID-19 vaccine. The chain joins TRBV20-1 to TRBJ2-7; the D gene could be TRBD1 or TRBD2 (6 bases each). The CDR3 here is CSASLPGAPYEQYF. DNA for the CDR3: TGCAGTGCTAGTCTTCCGGGGGCCCCTTACGAGCAGTACTTC.